A single T cell receptor beta chain is shown here with its context. Its antigen is not yet known. Base qualities are not provided; no much larger clone lies one nucleotide away. The immunoSEQ Assay, a bias-controlled multiplex PCR, was used to amplify TCRbeta CDR3 regions from genomic DNA. Per the source publication's procedure: Within the assay, amplification of reference gene primers was used to estimate how many nucleated cells each sample contained. To quantify the absolute abundance of each unique TCRbeta CDR3 rearrangement, sequence reads were collapsed and filtered. For each sample, productive Simpson clonality was calculated as the square root of Simpson's diversity index across productive rearrangements. In its TCRdb copy, this immuneACCESS table keeps in-frame sequences only and misses some clones. Where compared with another copy, unresolved V genes explain less than half of these, and the others have no known cause. For V, J and clone size, that table is used; D and trimming come from the DNA. This sample has about 190,000 clones in its table, and roughly nine tenths of those were observed once. The top ten clonotypes cover less than 1.5% of the sample.

The collaborating institutions used their own protocols to collect whole blood in K2EDTA tubes. For TCRbeta analysis, collaborator samples were shipped as frozen whole blood, as isolated PBMCs, or as DNA extracted from either sample type. Taken from the germline V gene (reference sequence), the CDR1 and CDR2 loops are SGHNT and YYREEE. The CDR3 numbers 15 residues from cysteine through phenylalanine. Only the CDR3 portion is preserved as DNA: 45 bases, with reading frame beginning at the first base. V loses 0 bases of germline sequence and J loses 2 bases, and the interval between the two ends is 12 bases. The entry originates in a study of blood T cell repertoires in COVID-19 (dated by TCRdb to 2019 to 2021). Background on the whole study: Samples covering the acute and convalescent phases of COVID-19 were provided by collaborators in the United States, Italy and Spain. The prospective study material was composed of cDNA or gDNA derived from T cells, B-cell-depleted T cells, or PBMCs. Deeply sampled blood TCRbeta repertoires from subjects exposed to, actively infected with, or recovered from COVID-19 were included in the dataset. The repertoires were made available in a free public database intended to serve as a resource for research on the immune response to SARS-CoV-2. Samples came from the ongoing ImmuneRACE study (first 160 participants) plus 1,254 subjects from 6 global collaborators. Sample metadata almost always included a de-identified subject ID, COVID-19 status, age in years and sex. Where available, HLA class I and class II types were taken from metadata supplied by the sample provider and were not determined by assay-based typing. Study-wide conclusions, independent of this receptor: The quantity of clinical and demographic metadata differed by source and by participant and was supplied without curation.

Sequenced: peripheral blood. The rearranged chain carries TRBV5-4 and TRBJ2-7; the D region possibly corresponds to TRBD2 (6 bases align). The sequence was obtained from a man aged 25-40 years with acute or convalescent COVID-19. At the DNA level, the sequence is TGTGCCAGCAGCTTGGTCGGGACTTTAACCTACGAGCAGTACTTC. This translates into CASSLVGTLTYEQYF.